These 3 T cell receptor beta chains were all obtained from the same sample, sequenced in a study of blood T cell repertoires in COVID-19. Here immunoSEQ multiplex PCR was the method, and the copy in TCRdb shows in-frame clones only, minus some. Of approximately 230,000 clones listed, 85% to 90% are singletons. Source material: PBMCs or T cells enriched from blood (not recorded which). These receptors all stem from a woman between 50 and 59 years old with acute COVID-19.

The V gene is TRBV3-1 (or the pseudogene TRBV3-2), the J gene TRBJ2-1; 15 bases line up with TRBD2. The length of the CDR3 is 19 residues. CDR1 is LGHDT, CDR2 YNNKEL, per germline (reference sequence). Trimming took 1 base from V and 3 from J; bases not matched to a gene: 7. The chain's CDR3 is CASSQVGTSGRPLYNEQFF. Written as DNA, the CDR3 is TGTGCCAGCAGCCAAGTGGGGACTAGCGGGAGGCCTCTCTACAATGAGCAGTTCTTC.

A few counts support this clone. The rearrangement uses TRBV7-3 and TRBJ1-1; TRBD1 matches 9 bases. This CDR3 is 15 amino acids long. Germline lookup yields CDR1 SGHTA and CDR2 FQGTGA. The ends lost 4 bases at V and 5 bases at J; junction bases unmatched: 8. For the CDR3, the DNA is TGTGCCAGCAGCTCACAGGGGGCCGGAGTTACTGAAGCTTTCTTT. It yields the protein CASSSQGAGVTEAFF.

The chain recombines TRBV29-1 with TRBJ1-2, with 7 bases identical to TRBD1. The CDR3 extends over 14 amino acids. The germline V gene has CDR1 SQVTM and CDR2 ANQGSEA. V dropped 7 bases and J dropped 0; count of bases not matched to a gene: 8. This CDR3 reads CSGTGTATNYGYTF. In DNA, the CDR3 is TGCAGCGGAACCGGGACAGCAACTAACTATGGCTACACCTTC. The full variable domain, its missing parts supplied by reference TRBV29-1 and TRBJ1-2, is SAVISQKPSRDICQRGTSLTIQCQVDSQVTMMFWYRQQPGQSLTLIATANQGSEATYESGFVIDKFPISRPNLTFSTLTVSNMSPEDSSIYLCSGTGTATNYGYTFGSGTRLTVV.